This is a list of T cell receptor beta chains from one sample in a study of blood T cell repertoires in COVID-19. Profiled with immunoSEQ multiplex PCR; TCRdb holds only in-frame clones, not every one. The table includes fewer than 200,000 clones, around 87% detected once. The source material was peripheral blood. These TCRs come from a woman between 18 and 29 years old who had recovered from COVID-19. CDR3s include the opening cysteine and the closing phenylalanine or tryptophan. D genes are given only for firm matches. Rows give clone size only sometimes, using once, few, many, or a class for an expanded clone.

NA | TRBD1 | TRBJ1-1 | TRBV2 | TGTGCCAGCGGGGTTACAGGGGGCAACGGTGACACTGAAGCTTTCTTT | CASGVTGGNGDTEAFF
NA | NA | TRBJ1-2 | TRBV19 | TGTGCCAGTAGTATAATCGAGGGAAACTATGGCTACACCTTC | CASSIIEGNYGYTF
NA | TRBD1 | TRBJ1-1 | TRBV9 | TGTGCCAGCAGCCCAGGGACAGGGGGCCTCGGGAGCCGAGCTTTCTTT | CASSPGTGGLGSRAFF
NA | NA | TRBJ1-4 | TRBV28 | TGTGCCAGCAGTTTCCTGACAGCAACTAATGAAAAACTGTTTTTT | CASSFLTATNEKLFF
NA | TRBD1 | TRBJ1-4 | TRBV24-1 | TGTGCCACCAGTGAAAAGGGACAGGGGGCGAATGAAAAACTGTTTTTT | CATSEKGQGANEKLFF
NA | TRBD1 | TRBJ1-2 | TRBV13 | TGTGCCAGCAGCTTAGAGGGGGCGCATGGCTACACCTTC | CASSLEGAHGYTF
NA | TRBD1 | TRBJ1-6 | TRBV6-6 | TGTGCCAGCGGCTGGGGACAGGGTGGCTCACCCCTCCACTTT | CASGWGQGGSPLHF
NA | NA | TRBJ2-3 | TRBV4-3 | TGCGCCAGCAGCCTCCAGGGACACGACAGGGATACGCAGTATTTT | CASSLQGHDRDTQYF
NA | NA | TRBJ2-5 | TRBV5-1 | TGCGCCAGCAGCTTGGCGGGGGGCCATCAAGAGACCCAGTACTTC | CASSLAGGHQETQYF
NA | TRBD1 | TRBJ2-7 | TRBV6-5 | TGTGCCAGCAGGACCCCGGGACAGGGGTACGAGCAGTACTTC | CASRTPGQGYEQYF
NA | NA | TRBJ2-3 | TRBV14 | TGTGCCAGCAGCCGCGGGACCCTTGGCGGTACGCAGTATTTT | CASSRGTLGGTQYF
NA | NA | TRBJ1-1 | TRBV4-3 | TGCGCCAGCAGCCCTTTGGCGGGATATAACCTCATGAACACTGAAGCTTTCTTT | CASSPLAGYNLMNTEAFF
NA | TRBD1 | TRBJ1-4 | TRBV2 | TGTGCCAGCAGGGACAGGGTTTCTGAAAAACTGTTTTTT | CASRDRVSEKLFF
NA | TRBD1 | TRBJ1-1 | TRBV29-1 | TGCAGCGTCCTGGGGGGGACAGGGATAAGTGGCACTGAAGCTTTCTTT | CSVLGGTGISGTEAFF
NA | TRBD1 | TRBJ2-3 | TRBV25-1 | TGTGCCAGCAGTGGAACTCCGGGACAGAGCACAGATACGCAGTATTTT | CASSGTPGQSTDTQYF
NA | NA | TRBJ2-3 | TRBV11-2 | TGTGCCAGCAGCTTAGGGCCGGGAGTAGCTGATACGCAGTATTTT | CASSLGPGVADTQYF
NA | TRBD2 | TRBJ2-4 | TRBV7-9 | TGTGCCAGCAGCCCCATGTGGGAGGGACGGAACATTCAGTACTTC | CASSPMWEGRNIQYF
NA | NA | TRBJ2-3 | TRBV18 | TGTGCCAGCTCACCAGAAGCGCTAGCGAGGGGGCCGGGAGATACGCAGTATTTT | CASSPEALARGPGDTQYF
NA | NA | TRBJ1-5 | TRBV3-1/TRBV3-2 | TGTGCCAGCAGCCAAGACCCGGCCAGGCCCGGGGATCAGCCCCAGCATTTT | CASSQDPARPGDQPQHF
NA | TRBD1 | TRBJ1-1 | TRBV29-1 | TGCAGCGTTGAACCGGACAGGGTCATGAACACTGAAGCTTTCTTT | CSVEPDRVMNTEAFF
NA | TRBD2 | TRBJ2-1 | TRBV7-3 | TGTGCCAGCAGCTCACTAGCGGGCCCCTACAATGAGCAGTTCTTC | CASSSLAGPYNEQFF
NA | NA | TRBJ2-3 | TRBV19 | TGTGCCAGTAGTAGCGGGTCAGGACAGTACACAGATACGCAGTATTTT | CASSSGSGQYTDTQYF
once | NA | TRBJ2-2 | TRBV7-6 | TGTGCCAGCAGCCCCTCTAGCGCCCCGTATACCGGGGAGCTGTTTTTT | CASSPSSAPYTGELFF
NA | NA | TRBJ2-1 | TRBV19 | TGTGCCAGTACGCCAGGGATGATCAATGAGCAGTTCTTC | CASTPGMINEQFF
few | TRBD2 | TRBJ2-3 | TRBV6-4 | TGTGCCAGCAGTGACGGGGGGGTGAATACGCAGTATTTT | CASSDGGVNTQYF
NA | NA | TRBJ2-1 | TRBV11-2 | TGTGCCAGCAGCGTCTTCATAACGGGATCCAATGAGCAGTTCTTC | CASSVFITGSNEQFF